This T cell receptor beta chain was retrieved from a study of blood T cell repertoires in COVID-19. At the level of the study: The United States, Italy and Spain provided the acute and convalescent COVID-19 samples. PBMCs, B-cell-depleted T cells, or T cells provided the cDNA or gDNA that made up the material.

CDR1 is LNHDA and CDR2 is SQIVND in the germline V gene (reference sequence). V was pared by 5 bases and J by 0 bases, with 23 bases between. The CDR3 consists of 19 residues. Methods used by the authors: Nucleated cell number was recorded as an estimate derived from reference gene primer amplification. Produced via immunoSEQ multiplex PCR; TCRdb's table is partial and in-frame only. V, J and clone size derive from that table, while D and trimming were established from the DNA sequence. The sample has 130,000 or so clones; 80% to 90% are singletons. The J gene is TRBJ1-5, the V gene TRBV19; possibly TRBD1 for D (5 bases). The sequence was collected from a man in his sixties with active or convalescent COVID-19. The sequenced sample was peripheral blood. CDR3 protein: CASSPPPGSRIYSNQPQHF. The CDR3 DNA sequence: TGTGCCAGTAGTCCTCCTCCAGGGTCTAGGATTTATAGCAATCAGCCCCAGCATTTT.